This record looks at one T cell receptor (beta chain) sequence and its context. The data stem from a study of T-cell reconstitution after alpha-beta-depleted transplantation in children. The germline V gene encodes CDR1 MNHNS and CDR2 SASEGT. The CDR3 spans 15 residues. The V segment lost 3 bases and the J segment 15 bases; nucleotides outside the gene matches: 11. Unique molecular identifiers were incorporated when the TCRbeta library was constructed. Each CDR3 protein gets one entry after TCRdb re-called the PCR reads with MiXCR. The sample shows a few hundred thousand distinct CDR3 sequences, over 20% of them seen only once.

Source: PBMCs, taken before TCRalphabeta/CD19-depleted stem cell transplant. The source of this sequence is a boy younger than two with Wiskott-Aldrich syndrome, due to receive a stem cell transplant. The chain couples TRBV6-1 to TRBJ2-1, with 13 bases matching TRBD2. DNA of the CDR3: TGTGCCAGCAGTGACAGACTAGCGGGGGGAGCAGGGTGGTTCTTC. This translates into CASSDRLAGGAGWFF.